This passage covers 8 T cell receptor beta chains from one sample sequenced in a study of shared clonotypes between healthy human individuals (TCRdb year 2020). Receptor amplification or capture employed the immunoSEQ multiplex PCR assay. TCRdb obtained this table from immuneACCESS and retained in-frame rearrangements with V and J assigned. These tables miss some clones; where compared with another copy, unresolved V genes account for less than half of the shortfall, and the remainder is unexplained. For this sample the table gives approximately 1.5 million clones, of which about 98.5% were detected only once. The top ten hold about 0.35% of the sample. Sequenced material: naive CD4+ T cells sorted from blood. The sample's cell subset or site label is to be understood as: CD45RA+ positively selected. The receptors stem from a man aged 30 to 45 in good health.

V gene TRBV7-9 combines with J gene TRBJ2-7; no reliable D call. The CDR3 is 8 residues long. V gave up 5 bases and J gave up 12 bases, with 5 bases separating them. CDR1 is SEHNR, CDR2 FQNEAQ, per germline (reference sequence). This CDR3 is CASSPGYF. In DNA form, the CDR3 reads TGTGCCAGCAGCCCAGGGTACTTC.

Concerning this clone: The sample holds other DNA sequences that translate to the same CDR3. The V gene is TRBV18, the J gene TRBJ2-7; D is undetermined. CDR1 is KGHSH, CDR2 LQKENI, per germline. V dropped 2 bases and J dropped 3 bases, with 5 bases sitting between them. This CDR3 region has 12 residues. Here the CDR3 DNA reads TGTGCCAGCTCACCAGCCAGCTACGAGCAGTACTTC. Translating gives CASSPASYEQYF. The full variable domain, completed using reference TRBV18 and TRBJ2-7, is NAGVMQNPRHLVRRRGQEARLRCSPMKGHSHVYWYRQLPEEGLKFMVYLQKENIIDESGMPKERFSAEFPKEGPSILRIQQVVRGDSAAYFCASSPASYEQYFGPGTRLTVT.

The rearrangement joins TRBV9 to TRBJ1-3, with no clear D. V was clipped by 3 bases and J by 0 bases, with 7 bases between them. The length of the CDR3 is 14 residues. Germline lookup yields CDR1 SGDLS and CDR2 YYNGEE. CDR3 sequence (DNA): TGTGCCAGCAGCGAACATTCCTCTGGAAACACCATATATTTT. Its translation is CASSEHSSGNTIYF.

V and J are TRBV7-2 and TRBJ1-2, with D possibly being TRBD1 (6 bases). Germline V gene sequence: CDR1 SGHTA, CDR2 FQGNSA. The CDR3 is 14 amino acids. V lost 1 base to trimming and J lost 5 bases, with 11 bases between them. The CDR3 DNA follows: TGTGCCAGCAGCTTAGGGGGAAGGGGGTATGGCTACACCTTC. It specifies CASSLGGRGYGYTF.

The chain recombines TRBV29-1 with TRBJ1-2; 8 bases line up with TRBD1. The CDR3 extends over 12 amino acids. Germline CDR1 reads SQVTM; CDR2 reads ANQGSEA. Trimming at V came to 5 bases and at J to 4 bases, leaving 3 bases not matched to a gene. CDR3 bases: TGCAGCGTTACGGGACAGGCCTATGGCTACACCTTC. As protein: CSVTGQAYGYTF.

This sequence joins TRBV28 and TRBJ1-3; no firm D call. Germline-derived CDR1 and CDR2 are MDHEN and SYDVKM. CDR3 length: 15 amino acids. Trimming took off 6 bases at V and 0 bases at J, with 12 bases between the two ends. The CDR3 here is CASSPHAVSGNTIYF. CDR3 bases: TGTGCCAGCAGCCCCCACGCGGTCTCTGGAAACACCATATATTTT.

CDR3 coding DNA: TGTGCCAGCAGCCCCTTGCTCGCGGGGAGGCCTGGCGAGCAGTACTTC. Translation gives CASSPLLAGRPGEQYF. The chain links TRBV5-4 to TRBJ2-7; tentative D call: TRBD2 (6 bases). V lost 4 bases and J lost 6, with 23 bases in between. Germline CDR1 and CDR2: SGHNT and YYREEE (reference sequence). CDR3 length: 16 residues.

The rearrangement uses TRBV20-1 and TRBJ2-7; TRBD2 matches at 8 bases. The V segment lost 6 bases and the J segment 7 bases; nucleotides outside the gene matches: 5. This CDR3 contains 11 residues. In germline, CDR1 is DFQATT, CDR2 SNEGSKA (reference sequence). In DNA form, the CDR3 reads TGCAGTGCGGGACTAGTCAGTGAGCAGTACTTC. It is translated as CSAGLVSEQYF.